The rows below give T cell receptor beta chains drawn from one sample of a study of cytomegalovirus exposure and HLA in healthy donors. Some clones are missing from TCRdb's copy, which holds only in-frame ones; the method was immunoSEQ multiplex PCR. The profile shows under 110,000 clones, 71% of them singletons. The sequencing sample was made of PBMCs. These receptors all come from a female donor in good health and CMV-seronegative. The conserved cysteine and the conserved F or W are not part of the CDR3 here. Size is omitted from some rows. Given values are once, few, many or a class for expanded clones.

cdr3_aa v_call cdr3_length clone_size
ATSRVEEMNTEAF TRBV15 13 NA
ATQGRLNSEAF TRBV10-3 11 NA
ASSQERDSSYEQY TRBV4-2 13 NA
ASSLQAGRVNEQF TRBV5-4 13 NA
ASRGLVTNEKLF TRBV2 12 NA
AISESGTSGLHSYNEQF TRBV10-3 17 few
ASSFRDLGNEQF TRBV7-9 12 NA
ASSAGGYSNQPQH TRBV9 13 NA
ACALSYEQY TRBV30 9 NA
ASSLGPGLAGGSTDTQY TRBV7-7 17 NA
ATSRRQGDTDTQY TRBV15 13 NA
ASSPTGTRLYEQY TRBV7-8 13 NA
ASSLFTGGEEQY TRBV11-3 12 NA
ASGDLYEQY TRBV6-1 9 few
AISWGPDTQY TRBV10-3 10 NA
ASSSQGYEQY TRBV27 10 NA
SPGAGSQRNEQF TRBV29-1 12 NA
ATSRDHGDMNTEAF TRBV15 14 NA
ASSWSREGVQSPQF TRBV6-5 14 few
AWSAKLRANYGYT TRBV30 13 NA
ASRRDYTNTGELF TRBV2 13 NA
ASSIEGGRGLSGANVLT TRBV19 17 NA
ASSKERPTASQETQY TRBV21-1 15 NA
AWSTTAAGQF TRBV30 10 NA
ASSLGGGIQY TRBV27 10 NA
SVGQGGNYGYT TRBV29-1 11 NA
ASSEGGGRGADTQY TRBV6-1 14 few
ASSLTSDRRQY TRBV7-7 11 NA
ASSQDIGQTTSYGYT TRBV4-1 15 NA
ASSTLAGVSYNEQF TRBV5-5 14 NA
ASSLYRETPYNEQF TRBV5-5 14 few
ASSLVVTERVQY TRBV11-2 12 NA
ASRPTGGEQPQH TRBV6-1 12 NA
ASSPWTSGRSGNEQF TRBV7-9 15 NA
ASSRPREGDTQY TRBV9 12 NA
ASSAWWIKTGQSGANVLT TRBV28 18 NA
ASSLFYPLPGGDVYEQY TRBV27 17 NA